These T cell receptor beta chains were read from a single sample in a study of T cell changes during pregnancy in multiple sclerosis. TCRdb keeps only in-frame clones here, not all; method: immunoSEQ multiplex PCR. Among tens of thousands of clones, about 91% were seen once, and the ten largest hold nearly 0.2%. Here the sequenced sample was CD4+ T cells from peripheral blood mononuclear cells, taken in the second trimester of pregnancy. All receptors come from a female donor with multiple sclerosis, enrolled in a pregnancy study. Both conserved end residues are part of each CDR3. The D gene is left open where the match is weak. Not all rows give a size; the values are once, few, many and, for expanded clones, a class.

V gene	D gene	J gene	clone size	CDR3 protein	CDR3 DNA
TRBV4-1	TRBD1	TRBJ1-5	NA	CASSQDSRSGTENQPQHF	TGCGCCAGCAGCCAAGATAGTAGGTCAGGGACAGAGAATCAGCCCCAGCATTTT
TRBV6-5	NA	TRBJ1-2	NA	CASIGGKGNYGYTF	TGTGCCAGCATTGGGGGCAAGGGAAACTATGGCTACACCTTC
TRBV29-1	NA	TRBJ2-5	NA	CSVCEGPVGETQYF	TGCAGCGTTTGTGAGGGCCCAGTGGGAGAGACCCAGTACTTC
TRBV19	NA	TRBJ2-5	once	CASSVNRGETQYF	TGTGCCAGTAGTGTCAACCGGGGGGAGACCCAGTACTTC
TRBV19	TRBD2	TRBJ2-5	NA	CASSTRTSWLETQYF	TGTGCCAGTAGTACAAGGACTAGCTGGCTAGAGACCCAGTACTTC
TRBV5-6	NA	TRBJ2-7	NA	CASSVSGVEYEQYF	TGTGCCAGCAGCGTTAGCGGAGTGGAATACGAGCAGTACTTC
TRBV5-1	TRBD2	TRBJ2-5	NA	CASSWTGREQETQYF	TGCGCCAGCAGCTGGACCGGGCGGGAGCAGGAGACCCAGTACTTC
TRBV5-1	NA	TRBJ2-3	NA	CASSLIVGGSKGYF	TGCGCCAGCAGCTTGATTGTCGGGGGATCCAAGGGGTATTTT
TRBV5-8	NA	TRBJ2-7	NA	CASSLEWGRGEPYEQYF	TGTGCCAGCAGCTTGGAATGGGGCAGGGGGGAACCCTACGAGCAGTACTTC
TRBV11-3	NA	TRBJ2-5	NA	CASSFDSEETQYF	TGTGCCAGCAGCTTTGACAGTGAAGAGACCCAGTACTTC
TRBV9	TRBD1	TRBJ2-1	NA	CASSVEARQGPYNEQFF	TGTGCCAGCAGCGTAGAAGCGAGACAGGGACCCTACAATGAGCAGTTCTTC
TRBV7-6	TRBD1	TRBJ2-2	NA	CASSLGSGQGTGELFF	TGTGCCAGCAGCTTAGGGTCGGGACAGGGTACCGGGGAGCTGTTTTTT
TRBV9	NA	TRBJ1-2	NA	CASSVDQGGGYTF	TGTGCCAGCAGCGTAGATCAGGGAGGAGGCTACACCTTC
TRBV7-8	TRBD1	TRBJ1-1	NA	CASSLWDRSNPSPSAEAFF	TGTGCCAGCAGCTTATGGGACAGAAGTAACCCTAGCCCTTCAGCTGAAGCTTTCTTT
TRBV9	NA	TRBJ2-5	NA	CASSVYGGGFQETQYF	TGTGCCAGCAGCGTATACGGGGGTGGGTTCCAAGAGACCCAGTACTTC
TRBV27	NA	TRBJ2-7	NA	CASSLGGRLYEQYF	TGTGCCAGCAGTTTAGGGGGGAGATTATACGAGCAGTACTTC
TRBV10-3	TRBD1	TRBJ2-7	NA	CAISVTTGGDEQYF	TGTGCCATCAGTGTTACTACAGGGGGCGACGAGCAGTACTTC
TRBV19	NA	TRBJ2-7	NA	CASSLRSIGVGMSVEQYF	TGTGCCAGTAGTCTCAGATCTATAGGGGTGGGGATGTCGGTCGAGCAGTACTTC
TRBV9	NA	TRBJ2-2	NA	CASSVGSTMGGELFF	TGTGCCAGCAGCGTAGGGAGTACGATGGGCGGGGAGCTGTTTTTT
TRBV30	NA	TRBJ1-1	few	CAWSHGHLKITEAFF	TGTGCCTGGAGCCACGGACACCTCAAAATCACTGAAGCTTTCTTT
TRBV6-6	NA	TRBJ2-1	NA	CASSLQGSSYNEQFF	TGTGCCAGCAGTTTACAGGGAAGCTCCTACAATGAGCAGTTCTTC
TRBV30	NA	TRBJ2-2	NA	CAGGGGGGDTGELFF	TGTGCCGGAGGTGGGGGAGGAGGCGACACCGGGGAGCTGTTTTTT
TRBV30	NA	TRBJ2-5	NA	CAWGGPERETQYF	TGTGCCTGGGGTGGACCGGAGAGGGAGACCCAGTACTTC
TRBV2	TRBD1	TRBJ2-7	NA	CASSSTGVQAYEQYF	TGTGCCAGCAGTTCGACAGGGGTCCAGGCCTACGAGCAGTACTTC
TRBV5-5	TRBD1	TRBJ1-1	NA	CASSSFSGTANTEAFF	TGTGCCAGCAGCTCTTTTTCCGGGACAGCGAACACTGAAGCTTTCTTT
TRBV25-1	TRBD1	TRBJ1-2	NA	CASSDNRGYTF	TGTGCCAGCAGTGACAACAGGGGTTACACCTTC
TRBV23-1	NA	TRBJ1-3	NA	CASSQGAPEPNSGNTIYF	TGCGCCAGCAGTCAAGGAGCGCCGGAACCAAACTCTGGAAACACCATATATTTT
TRBV9	TRBD2	TRBJ2-7	NA	CASSPLSGTSGEQYF	TGTGCCAGCAGCCCCCTCTCCGGGACTAGCGGGGAGCAGTACTTC
TRBV15	NA	TRBJ1-1	once	CATSRGRVVGTLNTEAFF	TGTGCCACCAGCAGAGGGAGGGTTGTCGGCACCCTGAACACTGAAGCTTTCTTT
TRBV4-2	TRBD2	TRBJ2-3	NA	CASSQGAGGFPDTQYF	TGTGCCAGCAGCCAAGGCGCGGGGGGGTTCCCAGATACGCAGTATTTT